This TCR beta chain was identified during a study of T cells in Graves' hyperthyroidism and ophthalmopathy. On the study more broadly: At the time of initial diagnosis and before any treatment, peripheral blood was collected. Findings and limits, study-wide: Ophthalmopathy prediction by the model preceded onset by a median roughly 6 months.

Any symptoms of ophthalmopathy came after the first hyperthyroidism diagnosis, from which the blood sample dates. The PBMCs were sourced from fresh peripheral blood (approximately 9 ml). This clonotype was seen ten or more times. Its cognate antigen is unknown. V shed 2 bases and J shed 0 bases, with 12 bases lying between them. CDR1 is SGDLS and CDR2 is YYNGEE in the germline V gene. The CDR3 covers 15 residues. RNA transcripts gave rise to amplified TCR beta CDR3 regions. First-round RT-PCR with HTBI primers amplified the TCR CDR3 region. MiXCR, run by TCRdb on the multiplex PCR reads, gives a single entry per CDR3 protein. The repertoire holds about 400,000 distinct CDR3 sequences, with around 16% as singletons.

V and J are TRBV9 and TRBJ2-7; a weak D match, TRBD2 (5 bases). The clonotype comes from a woman aged 18 to 35 with Graves' hyperthyroidism that later progressed to Graves' ophthalmopathy. Source material: blood. This CDR3 reads CASSVGGGVSYEQYF. The DNA for the CDR3 is TGTGCCAGCAGCGTCGGAGGAGGCGTCTCCTACGAGCAGTACTTC.